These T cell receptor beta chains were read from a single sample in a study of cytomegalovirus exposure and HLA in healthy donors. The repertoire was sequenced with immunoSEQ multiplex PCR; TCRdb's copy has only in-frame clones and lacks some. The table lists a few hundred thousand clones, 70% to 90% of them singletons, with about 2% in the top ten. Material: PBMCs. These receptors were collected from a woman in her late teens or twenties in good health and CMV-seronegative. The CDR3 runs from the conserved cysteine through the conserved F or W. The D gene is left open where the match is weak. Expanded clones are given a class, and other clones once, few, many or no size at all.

cdr3_nt: TGTGCCTTGACTGGAAACACTGAAGCTTTCTTT; cdr3_aa: CALTGNTEAFF; j_call: TRBJ1-1; v_call: TRBV30; d_call: .; clone_size: once
cdr3_nt: TGTGCCAGCAGCTTGGATCCAGGGCTCCACTACGAGCAGTACTTC; cdr3_aa: CASSLDPGLHYEQYF; j_call: TRBJ2-7; v_call: TRBV5-4; d_call: .; clone_size: .
cdr3_nt: TGCGCCAGCAGCCAAGAAGGGACGGCGGGGGGCCTCGCCGGCGAGCAGTACTTC; cdr3_aa: CASSQEGTAGGLAGEQYF; j_call: TRBJ2-7; v_call: TRBV4-1; d_call: TRBD2; clone_size: .
cdr3_nt: TGTGCCAGCAGCACATTTTCAAACAGGCGGGAAGCTTTCTTT; cdr3_aa: CASSTFSNRREAFF; j_call: TRBJ1-1; v_call: TRBV11-2; d_call: .; clone_size: .
cdr3_nt: TGTGCCAGCAGCTTAGCCGGGACAGCCACCTATGGCTACACCTTC; cdr3_aa: CASSLAGTATYGYTF; j_call: TRBJ1-2; v_call: TRBV7-9; d_call: TRBD1; clone_size: .
cdr3_nt: TGTGCCAGCAGCCCGACAGGGATTGGCGGCTACACCTTC; cdr3_aa: CASSPTGIGGYTF; j_call: TRBJ1-2; v_call: TRBV6-5; d_call: TRBD1; clone_size: .
cdr3_nt: TGTGCCAGCAGTTTCGGGGGGCGGGATGAGCAGTTCTTC; cdr3_aa: CASSFGGRDEQFF; j_call: TRBJ2-1; v_call: TRBV28; d_call: .; clone_size: .
cdr3_nt: TGTGCCAGCAGTAAAATTGGACAGGGAAACACTGAAGCTTTCTTT; cdr3_aa: CASSKIGQGNTEAFF; j_call: TRBJ1-1; v_call: TRBV2; d_call: TRBD1; clone_size: .
cdr3_nt: TGTGCCAGCAGCCGCGGGTTCGAGGTGAGCTCCTACGAGCAGTACTTC; cdr3_aa: CASSRGFEVSSYEQYF; j_call: TRBJ2-7; v_call: TRBV11-2; d_call: .; clone_size: once
cdr3_nt: TGTGCCAGCAGTTTATTAGCCTCAGGGGCACAGTCGTTTAATTCCCCCCTCCACTTT; cdr3_aa: CASSLLASGAQSFNSPLHF; j_call: TRBJ1-6; v_call: TRBV27; d_call: .; clone_size: .
cdr3_nt: TGTGCTAGTGGTTTAATCCCCTCGACAGGGGGTAGGGGGGGGACTGAAGCTTTCTTT; cdr3_aa: CASGLIPSTGGRGGTEAFF; j_call: TRBJ1-1; v_call: TRBV12-5; d_call: TRBD1; clone_size: .
cdr3_nt: TGTGCCTGGCAGGGGTTTTTAAGTGGCTACACCTTC; cdr3_aa: CAWQGFLSGYTF; j_call: TRBJ1-2; v_call: TRBV30; d_call: .; clone_size: .
cdr3_nt: TGTGCCTGGGCCCGGGACATTGCGCAGCCCCAGCATTTT; cdr3_aa: CAWARDIAQPQHF; j_call: TRBJ1-5; v_call: TRBV30; d_call: .; clone_size: .
cdr3_nt: TGCGCCAGCAGCCTCAACCCAACAGGGGCGGAAGAAAAACTGTTTTTT; cdr3_aa: CASSLNPTGAEEKLFF; j_call: TRBJ1-4; v_call: TRBV5-1; d_call: TRBD1; clone_size: .
cdr3_nt: TGCGCCAGCAGCAAATCTCAGGGGGTTGCTGAAGCTTTCTTT; cdr3_aa: CASSKSQGVAEAFF; j_call: TRBJ1-1; v_call: TRBV5-1; d_call: TRBD1; clone_size: .
cdr3_nt: TGTGCCCAATACCTTCCAGATGGCTACACCTTC; cdr3_aa: CAQYLPDGYTF; j_call: TRBJ1-2; v_call: TRBV2; d_call: .; clone_size: .
cdr3_nt: TGTGCCAGCAGCCAACAGGGGAACAATCAGCCCCAGCATTTT; cdr3_aa: CASSQQGNNQPQHF; j_call: TRBJ1-5; v_call: TRBV5-4; d_call: TRBD1; clone_size: .
cdr3_nt: TGCGCCAGCAGCTTTCTGGACAGAGCCTACGAGCAGTACTTC; cdr3_aa: CASSFLDRAYEQYF; j_call: TRBJ2-7; v_call: TRBV5-1; d_call: .; clone_size: few
cdr3_nt: TGTGCCAGCAGTAGCAGGGGGGAAGCTTTCTTT; cdr3_aa: CASSSRGEAFF; j_call: TRBJ1-1; v_call: TRBV6-5; d_call: TRBD1; clone_size: once
cdr3_nt: TGTGCCAGCAGCTCGGCGGGACAGGGGACAACAGATACGCAGTATTTT; cdr3_aa: CASSSAGQGTTDTQYF; j_call: TRBJ2-3; v_call: TRBV13; d_call: TRBD1; clone_size: .
cdr3_nt: TGTGCCAGTAGTATAGACCAACAGGGAAACTACGAGCAGTACTTC; cdr3_aa: CASSIDQQGNYEQYF; j_call: TRBJ2-7; v_call: TRBV19; d_call: .; clone_size: .
cdr3_nt: TGTGCCAGTTCTAGCGCATCCTACAATGAGCAGTTCTTC; cdr3_aa: CASSSASYNEQFF; j_call: TRBJ2-1; v_call: TRBV7-3; d_call: .; clone_size: .
cdr3_nt: TGTGCCAGCAGCGTAGGACAGGGGAATGGCTACACCTTC; cdr3_aa: CASSVGQGNGYTF; j_call: TRBJ1-2; v_call: TRBV9; d_call: TRBD1; clone_size: .
cdr3_nt: TGTGCCAGCAGCGTGGGACAGGGACAAGTCGGGGCGAACTATGGCTACACCTTC; cdr3_aa: CASSVGQGQVGANYGYTF; j_call: TRBJ1-2; v_call: TRBV9; d_call: TRBD1; clone_size: .
cdr3_nt: TGCGCCAGCAGCTTAACAGGGGGAGCAATTAATGGTGAGCAGTTCTTC; cdr3_aa: CASSLTGGAINGEQFF; j_call: TRBJ2-1; v_call: TRBV5-1; d_call: TRBD1; clone_size: .
cdr3_nt: TGTGCCAGCAATAACTGGGACAGTCCCTACGAGCAGTACTTC; cdr3_aa: CASNNWDSPYEQYF; j_call: TRBJ2-7; v_call: TRBV6-5; d_call: TRBD1; clone_size: .
cdr3_nt: TGTGCCAGCAGCCCTTCAACTTTGAACACTGAAGCTTTCTTT; cdr3_aa: CASSPSTLNTEAFF; j_call: TRBJ1-1; v_call: TRBV9; d_call: .; clone_size: .
cdr3_nt: TGTGCCAGCAGCTCCGGACAGGGAGAAGGACCCCTCCACTTT; cdr3_aa: CASSSGQGEGPLHF; j_call: TRBJ1-6; v_call: TRBV11-1; d_call: TRBD1; clone_size: few
cdr3_nt: TGTGCCAGCAGCCGGGGACAGGGGGGAACTGAAGCTTTCTTT; cdr3_aa: CASSRGQGGTEAFF; j_call: TRBJ1-1; v_call: TRBV7-9; d_call: TRBD1; clone_size: .
cdr3_nt: TGTGCCAGCAGCTCGAGACAGGGGGCGCAAGACGGGGAGCTGTTTTTT; cdr3_aa: CASSSRQGAQDGELFF; j_call: TRBJ2-2; v_call: TRBV13; d_call: TRBD1; clone_size: .
cdr3_nt: TGCAGCGTTGAAAAACAGATGAACACTGAAGCTTTCTTT; cdr3_aa: CSVEKQMNTEAFF; j_call: TRBJ1-1; v_call: TRBV29-1; d_call: .; clone_size: .
cdr3_nt: TGCGCCAGCAGCTCCGAAGGGGTTAATTCACCCCTCCACTTT; cdr3_aa: CASSSEGVNSPLHF; j_call: TRBJ1-6; v_call: TRBV5-1; d_call: .; clone_size: .
cdr3_nt: TGTGCCAGCAGTTCTCTACATACTAGGGGGCTCTCTGGAAACACCATATATTTT; cdr3_aa: CASSSLHTRGLSGNTIYF; j_call: TRBJ1-3; v_call: TRBV27; d_call: TRBD1; clone_size: .
cdr3_nt: TGTGCCAGCACCTACTGGCAGGGGGGAGCTAACTATGGCTACACCTTC; cdr3_aa: CASTYWQGGANYGYTF; j_call: TRBJ1-2; v_call: TRBV7-9; d_call: TRBD1; clone_size: once
cdr3_nt: TGTGCCAGCAGCTTAACGGCGGGGGCGAACACCGGGGAGCTGTTTTTT; cdr3_aa: CASSLTAGANTGELFF; j_call: TRBJ2-2; v_call: TRBV7-3; d_call: TRBD2; clone_size: once
cdr3_nt: TGTGCCAGCAGCAAACCGCGAGGCGGTGACAATTCACCCCTCCACTTT; cdr3_aa: CASSKPRGGDNSPLHF; j_call: TRBJ1-6; v_call: TRBV21-1; d_call: .; clone_size: .
cdr3_nt: TGTGCCAGCAGTTCTTTGAGACAGTTTGGAAACACCATATATTTT; cdr3_aa: CASSSLRQFGNTIYF; j_call: TRBJ1-3; v_call: TRBV6-6; d_call: .; clone_size: .
cdr3_nt: TGCGCCAGCAGCCAAGCCGGGACAGGGAATTACGAGCAGTACTTC; cdr3_aa: CASSQAGTGNYEQYF; j_call: TRBJ2-7; v_call: TRBV5-1; d_call: TRBD1; clone_size: .
cdr3_nt: TGTGCCAGCTCACCACCCGAGAGCCCTAATTCACCCCTCCACTTT; cdr3_aa: CASSPPESPNSPLHF; j_call: TRBJ1-6; v_call: TRBV18; d_call: .; clone_size: .
cdr3_nt: TGTGCCAGCAGCTTGTCCCCGACTCGGGAGCAGTACTTC; cdr3_aa: CASSLSPTREQYF; j_call: TRBJ2-7; v_call: TRBV5-8; d_call: .; clone_size: .
cdr3_nt: TGTGCCAGCAGCTTAGGGACAGGGGTTACCGGGGAGCTGTTTTTT; cdr3_aa: CASSLGTGVTGELFF; j_call: TRBJ2-2; v_call: TRBV5-4; d_call: TRBD1; clone_size: .
cdr3_nt: TGTGCCAGCAGCGTGACAGGGGGGGACGAGCAGTACTTC; cdr3_aa: CASSVTGGDEQYF; j_call: TRBJ2-7; v_call: TRBV9; d_call: TRBD1; clone_size: .
cdr3_nt: TGTGCCAGTAGTATTGATAGAGCCACCGGGGAGCTGTTTTTT; cdr3_aa: CASSIDRATGELFF; j_call: TRBJ2-2; v_call: TRBV19; d_call: .; clone_size: .
cdr3_nt: TGTGCCAGCAGTTACGTAACCCTCCGGGGGGCTTTCTTT; cdr3_aa: CASSYVTLRGAFF; j_call: TRBJ1-1; v_call: TRBV6-5; d_call: .; clone_size: few
cdr3_nt: TGTGCCAGCAGCTCCCTAAGGGGCGGATACAATGAGCAGTTCTTC; cdr3_aa: CASSSLRGGYNEQFF; j_call: TRBJ2-1; v_call: TRBV7-6; d_call: .; clone_size: .
cdr3_nt: TGTTCCAGCAGCTTAGAAGCAGGGGAGCTGTTTTTT; cdr3_aa: CSSSLEAGELFF; j_call: TRBJ2-2; v_call: TRBV7-9; d_call: .; clone_size: once
cdr3_nt: TGTGCCAGTACGACAGGGGTTGGAGATACGCAGTATTTT; cdr3_aa: CASTTGVGDTQYF; j_call: TRBJ2-3; v_call: TRBV6-1; d_call: TRBD1; clone_size: .
cdr3_nt: TGTGCCAGCATTCCCACGACAGGGTTAGGTCCTGGCTACACCTTC; cdr3_aa: CASIPTTGLGPGYTF; j_call: TRBJ1-2; v_call: TRBV2; d_call: TRBD1; clone_size: .
cdr3_nt: TGTGCCAGCAGCTCGCGGGGGGGTAGCACAGATACGCAGTATTTT; cdr3_aa: CASSSRGGSTDTQYF; j_call: TRBJ2-3; v_call: TRBV9; d_call: TRBD2; clone_size: .
cdr3_nt: TGTGCCACCACCCCAGGACAGGGGTGGATGAACACTGAAGCTTTCTTT; cdr3_aa: CATTPGQGWMNTEAFF; j_call: TRBJ1-1; v_call: TRBV15; d_call: TRBD1; clone_size: .
cdr3_nt: TGTGCCTCAACACAGCGGGGACAGCAGTTCTTC; cdr3_aa: CASTQRGQQFF; j_call: TRBJ2-1; v_call: TRBV30; d_call: TRBD2; clone_size: .
cdr3_nt: TGTGCCAGCAGCGCCGGGACAGGGACTTATGGCTACACCTTC; cdr3_aa: CASSAGTGTYGYTF; j_call: TRBJ1-2; v_call: TRBV9; d_call: TRBD1; clone_size: .
cdr3_nt: TGTGCCAGCTCACCGGGACAGGCCGACTATGGCTACACCTTC; cdr3_aa: CASSPGQADYGYTF; j_call: TRBJ1-2; v_call: TRBV18; d_call: TRBD1; clone_size: .
cdr3_nt: TGTGCCAGTGGGACAGGGAGAACCTACGAGCAGTACTTC; cdr3_aa: CASGTGRTYEQYF; j_call: TRBJ2-7; v_call: TRBV13; d_call: TRBD1; clone_size: .
cdr3_nt: TGTGCCAGCAGCGCTAACAGGGATGGCTACACCTTC; cdr3_aa: CASSANRDGYTF; j_call: TRBJ1-2; v_call: TRBV9; d_call: .; clone_size: .
cdr3_nt: TGTGCCAGCACTTTCTGGGGGGGCAACGGCTACACCTTC; cdr3_aa: CASTFWGGNGYTF; j_call: TRBJ1-2; v_call: TRBV2; d_call: .; clone_size: .
cdr3_nt: TGTGCCAGCAGCTCCCGATTGGGGGAGGATGAAGCTTTCTTT; cdr3_aa: CASSSRLGEDEAFF; j_call: TRBJ1-1; v_call: TRBV7-9; d_call: .; clone_size: once
cdr3_nt: TGTGCCAGCAGCTTAGGAGGAGATCCTAATGAAAAACTGTTTTTT; cdr3_aa: CASSLGGDPNEKLFF; j_call: TRBJ1-4; v_call: TRBV7-9; d_call: .; clone_size: .
cdr3_nt: TGTGCCAGCAGTGCCGAGGGTTCACCCCTCCACTTT; cdr3_aa: CASSAEGSPLHF; j_call: TRBJ1-6; v_call: TRBV6-5; d_call: .; clone_size: few
cdr3_nt: TGTGCCAGCAGTCAAGGACAGGGGATAGTCGACGAGCAGTACTTC; cdr3_aa: CASSQGQGIVDEQYF; j_call: TRBJ2-7; v_call: TRBV6-1; d_call: TRBD1; clone_size: few